Each of the 26 T cell receptor beta chains below was sequenced from the same sample in a study of T cell changes during pregnancy in multiple sclerosis. The assay was immunoSEQ multiplex PCR, and TCRdb's table has in-frame clones only and misses some. Of fewer than 80,000 clones in the sample, over 80% were seen once. The material was peripheral blood, obtained in the third trimester of pregnancy. The receptors were gathered from a female donor in good health, enrolled as a control in a pregnancy study.

The chain joins TRBV7-2 to TRBJ2-3; 11 nucleotides align to TRBD2. The CDR3 has 15 residues. CDR1 is SGHTA, CDR2 FQGNSA, per germline. With 5 bases clipped from V and 2 bases from J, the junction kept 3 bases outside the gene matches. CDR3 residues: CASSPTSGATDTQYF. In DNA, the CDR3 is TGTGCCAGCAGCCCGACTAGCGGGGCCACAGATACGCAGTATTTT.

CDR3 coding DNA: TGTGCCAGCAGTTTATATGGACAGGCCCAAGAGACCCAGTACTTC. Translating gives CASSLYGQAQETQYF. The chain combines TRBV27 with TRBJ2-5; TRBD1 aligns across 7 bases. The germline CDR1 and CDR2 sequences are MNHEY and SMNVEV (reference sequence). This CDR3 is 15 amino acids long. V was pared by 1 base and J by 1 base, with 3 bases of the junction left unmatched.

The chain couples TRBV6-4 to TRBJ2-1, with TRBD2 identical over 12 bases. Germline CDR1 is MRHNA and CDR2 is SNTAGT. V dropped 6 bases and J dropped 6; count of bases not matched to a gene: 6. The CDR3 has 15 residues. The CDR3 nucleotides read TGTGCCAGCAGATTTCTAGCGGGGGGGAGCAATGAGCAGTTCTTC. It specifies CASRFLAGGSNEQFF.

The chain is built from TRBV7-9 and TRBJ1-1; D is perhaps TRBD1 (5 bases). The germline V gene encodes CDR1 SEHNR and CDR2 FQNEAQ (reference sequence). V lost 5 bases and J 0 bases, leaving 10 bases between the germline ends. CDR3 length equals 14 residues. CDR3 region: CASSRQGMNTEAFF. CDR3 nucleotides: TGTGCCAGCAGCCGTCAGGGAATGAACACTGAAGCTTTCTTT.

This clone turned up a few times. Different DNA sequences within this sample yield the same CDR3. CDR3 in DNA: TGTGCCAGCAGTTTAGAGGAGACCCAGTACTTC. This sequence encodes CASSLEETQYF. The V call is TRBV28, the J call TRBJ2-5; D unclear. CDR1 and CDR2 (germline): MDHEN, SYDVKM. V gave up 2 bases and J gave up 5 bases, with 3 bases separating them. The CDR3 spans 11 residues.

This chain joins TRBV4-1 and TRBJ2-1, with D perhaps TRBD2 (5 bases). Between the trimmed V and J ends, which lost 0 bases and 5 bases, there was a span of 11 bases. The germline gives CDR1 MGHRA, CDR2 YSYEKL. The CDR3 loop spans 15 amino acids. The CDR3 nucleotides are TGCGCCAGCAGCCAAGATCGGGGATTCGACAATGAGCAGTTCTTC. This translates into CASSQDRGFDNEQFF.

The gene calls are TRBV5-4 and TRBJ1-6; 8 bases line up with TRBD1. The CDR3 covers 14 residues. After removal of 5 bases from V and 9 bases from J, the junction contained 7 bases not matched to a gene. Germline assignment: CDR1 SGHNT and CDR2 YYREEE (reference sequence). The CDR3 spells CASSPDRGSSPLHF. The CDR3 coding sequence is TGTGCCAGCAGTCCCGACAGGGGAAGTTCACCCCTCCACTTT.

V gene TRBV9 combines with J gene TRBJ2-2, with 7 bases aligning to TRBD1. Germline V gene sequence: CDR1 SGDLS, CDR2 YYNGEE. V dropped 5 bases and J dropped 0; count of bases not matched to a gene: 7. CDR3 length: 16 residues. The CDR3 region is CASSDSDRTNTGELFF. The CDR3 coding sequence is TGTGCCAGCAGTGACTCGGACAGGACGAACACCGGGGAGCTGTTTTTT.

The chain recombines TRBV7-9 with TRBJ1-4, with TRBD1 identical over 10 bases. The germline CDR1 and CDR2 sequences are SEHNR and FQNEAQ (reference sequence). The trim removed 5 bases at V and 10 bases at J, leaving 7 bases unmatched. The CDR3 extends over 14 amino acids. CDR3 DNA sequence: TGTGCCAGCAGCCTGGGACAGGGGTTGGGAAAACTGTTTTTT. Protein product: CASSLGQGLGKLFF.

This chain connects TRBV6-5 to TRBJ1-1; 7 bases agree with TRBD1. Trimming at V came to 5 bases and at J to 5 bases, leaving 8 bases not matched to a gene. This CDR3 is 14 amino acids long. Germline CDR1 and CDR2: MNHEY and SVGAGI. Here the CDR3 DNA reads TGTGCCAGCAGTCCTACAGGGGTCGGAACTGAAGCTTTCTTT. It codes for CASSPTGVGTEAFF.

The J gene is TRBJ2-3, the V gene TRBV6-5, with TRBD2 matching over 7 bases. V lost 0 bases and J lost 2; bases outside the gene matches: 2. The CDR3 sequence is 15 residues long. Germline assignment: CDR1 MNHEY and CDR2 SVGAGI. CDR3 sequence: CASSYSAGFTDTQYF. DNA of the CDR3: TGTGCCAGCAGTTACTCAGCGGGATTCACAGATACGCAGTATTTT.

The chain carries TRBV7-9 and TRBJ2-7; D perhaps matches TRBD2 (7 bases). Germline V gene lookup returns CDR1 SEHNR and CDR2 FQNEAQ (reference sequence). The germline V and J ends were trimmed by 4 bases and 6 bases, with 16 bases remaining between them. This CDR3 is built from 14 residues. CDR3 nucleotides: TGTGCCAGCAGCTCTAAGGGGGGGCAGTCCGAGCAGTACTTC. Protein: CASSSKGGQSEQYF.

The chain joins TRBV13 to TRBJ1-2, with TRBD1 identical over 7 bases. With V trimmed by 5 bases and J by 0 bases, 12 bases remained unmatched. Germline V gene lookup returns CDR1 PRHDT and CDR2 FYEKMQ (reference sequence). The length of the CDR3 is 17 residues. CDR3 sequence: CASSGKSLDRTNYGYTF. CDR3 DNA: TGTGCCAGCAGCGGCAAGTCCCTGGACAGGACTAACTATGGCTACACCTTC.

This clone was counted a single time. The chain uses TRBV6-5 and TRBJ1-4; TRBD1 matches 7 bases. The CDR3 is 14 residues long. The V and J ends lost 6 bases and 5 bases, in that order; junction bases with no gene match: 6. Germline V gives CDR1 MNHEY, CDR2 SVGAGI. CDR3 in amino acids: CASSMTGTNEKLFF. The CDR3 DNA reads as TGTGCCAGCAGCATGACAGGGACAAATGAAAAACTGTTTTTT.

The rearrangement links TRBV19 to TRBJ1-6; D perhaps matches TRBD1 (6 bases). Trimming took off 5 bases at V and 7 bases at J, with 15 bases between the two ends. The CDR3 is 15 residues long. Germline CDR1 and CDR2: LNHDA and SQIVND (reference sequence). The CDR3 here is CASSSNRADNSPLHF. The CDR3, as DNA: TGTGCCAGTAGTTCCAACAGGGCGGACAATTCACCCCTCCACTTT.

The chain is built from TRBV5-1 and TRBJ2-1, with D possibly TRBD2 on 6 matching bases. CDR1 and CDR2 (germline): SGHRS, YFSETQ. The CDR3 extends over 15 amino acids. V was clipped by 4 bases and J by 6 bases, with 17 bases between them. Here the CDR3 DNA reads TGCGCCAGCAGCCCGTTGGGGGGATGGGGCAATGAGCAGTTCTTC. Translation gives CASSPLGGWGNEQFF. Variable domain in full (rest from reference TRBV5-1 and TRBJ2-1): KAGVTQTPRYLIKTRGQQVTLSCSPISGHRSVSWYQQTPGQGLQFLFEYFSETQRNKGNFPGRFSGRQFSNSRSEMNVSTLELGDSALYLCASSPLGGWGNEQFFGPGTRLTVL.

The chain employs TRBV5-3 and TRBJ2-3; weak D call: TRBD1 (7 bases). TRBV5-3 is recorded as an ORF, its role being uncertain. Trimming pared 5 bases from V and 3 bases from J, leaving 34 bases between. This CDR3 has 21 residues. The CDR3 nucleotides read TGTGCCAGAAGTTCTCCCAGGGGGGTAGGGCCGGTGTCCGGGAGAACAGATACGCAGTATTTT. Translating gives CARSSPRGVGPVSGRTDTQYF.

The J gene is TRBJ1-2, the V gene TRBV7-9; tentatively, D is TRBD1 (5 bases). Trimming shortened V by 1 base and J by 5 bases, and 14 bases separated the two germline ends. Germline V gene data show CDR1 as SEHNR and CDR2 as FQNEAQ (reference sequence). The CDR3 sequence is 15 residues long. CDR3 sequence: CASSLGSDRLYGYTF. In DNA, the CDR3 is TGTGCCAGCAGCTTAGGATCTGACAGACTGTATGGCTACACCTTC.

The chain uses TRBV6-5 and TRBJ2-7, with D maybe TRBD2 (5 bases). The CDR3 is made up of 13 amino acids. Trimming left V 4 bases short and J 3 bases short, with 10 bases between. In germline, CDR1 is MNHEY, CDR2 SVGAGI. The CDR3 nucleotides are TGTGCCAGCAGTTTCGGGGATCGCTACGAGCAGTACTTC. It is translated as CASSFGDRYEQYF.

The chain carries TRBV19 and TRBJ2-7; perhaps TRBD2 as D (5 bases). CDR3 length: 13 amino acids. Between the trimmed V and J ends, which lost 5 bases and 4 bases, there was a span of 12 bases. Germline V CDR1 and CDR2: LNHDA, SQIVND (reference sequence). This CDR3 reads CASSPGNQYEQYF. CDR3 nucleotides: TGTGCCAGTAGTCCGGGGAATCAGTACGAGCAGTACTTC.

This rearrangement joins TRBV28 to TRBJ2-3; TRBD2 agrees at 8 bases. J gave up 5 bases and V 8 bases, and 12 bases lay outside the gene matches. The CDR3 runs 15 residues. Germline V gives CDR1 MDHEN, CDR2 SYDVKM. CDR3 region: CASHSGAAGEDTQYF. Here the CDR3 DNA reads TGTGCCAGCCATAGCGGCGCAGCGGGAGAAGATACGCAGTATTTT.

The chain joins TRBV5-5 to TRBJ2-5, with TRBD2 identical over 13 bases. V lost 6 bases and J lost 5; bases outside the gene matches: 7. The CDR3 spans 15 residues. Germline CDR1 reads SGHKS; CDR2 reads YYEKEE (reference sequence). CDR3 in amino acids: CASMGLAGLAETQYF. In DNA, the CDR3 is TGTGCCAGCATGGGACTAGCGGGGCTGGCGGAGACCCAGTACTTC.

V gene TRBV10-3 combines with J gene TRBJ2-5; 8 bases are a match to TRBD1. This CDR3 contains 14 residues. V was pared by 5 bases and J by 3 bases, with 5 bases of the junction left unmatched. Germline-derived CDR1 and CDR2 are ENHRY and SYGVKD. In DNA form, the CDR3 reads TGTGCCATCAGTATGGACAGGGCGAAAGAGACCCAGTACTTC. It encodes CAISMDRAKETQYF.

A word on this clone: This likely comes from a read error, as the CDR3 has no conserved phenylalanine or tryptophan at its end. The DNA is omitted, as the CDR3 cannot be located on it reliably, and the CDR3 follows TCRdb's listing. The chain joins TRBV2 to TRBJ1-1. Including both end residues, the CDR3 is 10 amino acids long. Germline V CDR1 and CDR2: SNHLY, FYNNEI. CDR3: CASSEDWIRV.

V and J are TRBV18 and TRBJ2-1; possibly TRBD2 for D (7 bases). Germline values: CDR1 KGHSH, CDR2 LQKENI. V lost 2 bases to trimming and J lost 4 bases, with 21 bases between them. The CDR3 runs to 18 residues. The DNA for the CDR3 is TGTGCCAGCTCACCAGGGACTATAACCGGGACAATGTACAATGAGCAGTTCTTC. Translated, it gives CASSPGTITGTMYNEQFF. The entire variable domain, with the rest obtained from reference TRBV18 and TRBJ2-1, is as follows: NAGVMQNPRHLVRRRGQEARLRCSPMKGHSHVYWYRQLPEEGLKFMVYLQKENIIDESGMPKERFSAEFPKEGPSILRIQQVVRGDSAAYFCASSPGTITGTMYNEQFFGPGTRLTVL.

Only one count was recorded for this clone. This chain joins TRBV27 and TRBJ2-7, with 10 bases aligning to TRBD2. The V gene end was trimmed by 5 bases and the J gene end by 0 bases; junction bases not matched to a gene: 13. The CDR3 contains 18 residues. From germline, CDR1 is MNHEY and CDR2 SMNVEV (reference sequence). Written as DNA, the CDR3 is TGTGCCAGCAGTCCCACCCCCCCTAGCGGGGGTAGCTCCTACGAGCAGTACTTC. It is translated as CASSPTPPSGGSSYEQYF.